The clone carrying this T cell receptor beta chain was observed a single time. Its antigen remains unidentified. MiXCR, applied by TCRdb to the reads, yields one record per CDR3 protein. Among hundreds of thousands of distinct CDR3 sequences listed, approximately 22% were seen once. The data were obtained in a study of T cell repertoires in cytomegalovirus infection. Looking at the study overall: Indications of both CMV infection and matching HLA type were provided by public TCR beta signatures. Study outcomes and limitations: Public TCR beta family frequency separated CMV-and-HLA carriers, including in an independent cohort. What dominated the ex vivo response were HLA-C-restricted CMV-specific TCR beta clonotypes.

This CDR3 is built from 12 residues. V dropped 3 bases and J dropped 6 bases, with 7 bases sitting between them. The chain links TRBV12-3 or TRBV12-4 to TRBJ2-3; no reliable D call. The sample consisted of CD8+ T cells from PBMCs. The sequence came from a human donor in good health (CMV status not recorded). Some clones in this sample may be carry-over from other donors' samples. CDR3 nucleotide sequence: TGTGCCAGCAGTTTTTACATGGATACGCAGTATTTT. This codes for CASSFYMDTQYF.